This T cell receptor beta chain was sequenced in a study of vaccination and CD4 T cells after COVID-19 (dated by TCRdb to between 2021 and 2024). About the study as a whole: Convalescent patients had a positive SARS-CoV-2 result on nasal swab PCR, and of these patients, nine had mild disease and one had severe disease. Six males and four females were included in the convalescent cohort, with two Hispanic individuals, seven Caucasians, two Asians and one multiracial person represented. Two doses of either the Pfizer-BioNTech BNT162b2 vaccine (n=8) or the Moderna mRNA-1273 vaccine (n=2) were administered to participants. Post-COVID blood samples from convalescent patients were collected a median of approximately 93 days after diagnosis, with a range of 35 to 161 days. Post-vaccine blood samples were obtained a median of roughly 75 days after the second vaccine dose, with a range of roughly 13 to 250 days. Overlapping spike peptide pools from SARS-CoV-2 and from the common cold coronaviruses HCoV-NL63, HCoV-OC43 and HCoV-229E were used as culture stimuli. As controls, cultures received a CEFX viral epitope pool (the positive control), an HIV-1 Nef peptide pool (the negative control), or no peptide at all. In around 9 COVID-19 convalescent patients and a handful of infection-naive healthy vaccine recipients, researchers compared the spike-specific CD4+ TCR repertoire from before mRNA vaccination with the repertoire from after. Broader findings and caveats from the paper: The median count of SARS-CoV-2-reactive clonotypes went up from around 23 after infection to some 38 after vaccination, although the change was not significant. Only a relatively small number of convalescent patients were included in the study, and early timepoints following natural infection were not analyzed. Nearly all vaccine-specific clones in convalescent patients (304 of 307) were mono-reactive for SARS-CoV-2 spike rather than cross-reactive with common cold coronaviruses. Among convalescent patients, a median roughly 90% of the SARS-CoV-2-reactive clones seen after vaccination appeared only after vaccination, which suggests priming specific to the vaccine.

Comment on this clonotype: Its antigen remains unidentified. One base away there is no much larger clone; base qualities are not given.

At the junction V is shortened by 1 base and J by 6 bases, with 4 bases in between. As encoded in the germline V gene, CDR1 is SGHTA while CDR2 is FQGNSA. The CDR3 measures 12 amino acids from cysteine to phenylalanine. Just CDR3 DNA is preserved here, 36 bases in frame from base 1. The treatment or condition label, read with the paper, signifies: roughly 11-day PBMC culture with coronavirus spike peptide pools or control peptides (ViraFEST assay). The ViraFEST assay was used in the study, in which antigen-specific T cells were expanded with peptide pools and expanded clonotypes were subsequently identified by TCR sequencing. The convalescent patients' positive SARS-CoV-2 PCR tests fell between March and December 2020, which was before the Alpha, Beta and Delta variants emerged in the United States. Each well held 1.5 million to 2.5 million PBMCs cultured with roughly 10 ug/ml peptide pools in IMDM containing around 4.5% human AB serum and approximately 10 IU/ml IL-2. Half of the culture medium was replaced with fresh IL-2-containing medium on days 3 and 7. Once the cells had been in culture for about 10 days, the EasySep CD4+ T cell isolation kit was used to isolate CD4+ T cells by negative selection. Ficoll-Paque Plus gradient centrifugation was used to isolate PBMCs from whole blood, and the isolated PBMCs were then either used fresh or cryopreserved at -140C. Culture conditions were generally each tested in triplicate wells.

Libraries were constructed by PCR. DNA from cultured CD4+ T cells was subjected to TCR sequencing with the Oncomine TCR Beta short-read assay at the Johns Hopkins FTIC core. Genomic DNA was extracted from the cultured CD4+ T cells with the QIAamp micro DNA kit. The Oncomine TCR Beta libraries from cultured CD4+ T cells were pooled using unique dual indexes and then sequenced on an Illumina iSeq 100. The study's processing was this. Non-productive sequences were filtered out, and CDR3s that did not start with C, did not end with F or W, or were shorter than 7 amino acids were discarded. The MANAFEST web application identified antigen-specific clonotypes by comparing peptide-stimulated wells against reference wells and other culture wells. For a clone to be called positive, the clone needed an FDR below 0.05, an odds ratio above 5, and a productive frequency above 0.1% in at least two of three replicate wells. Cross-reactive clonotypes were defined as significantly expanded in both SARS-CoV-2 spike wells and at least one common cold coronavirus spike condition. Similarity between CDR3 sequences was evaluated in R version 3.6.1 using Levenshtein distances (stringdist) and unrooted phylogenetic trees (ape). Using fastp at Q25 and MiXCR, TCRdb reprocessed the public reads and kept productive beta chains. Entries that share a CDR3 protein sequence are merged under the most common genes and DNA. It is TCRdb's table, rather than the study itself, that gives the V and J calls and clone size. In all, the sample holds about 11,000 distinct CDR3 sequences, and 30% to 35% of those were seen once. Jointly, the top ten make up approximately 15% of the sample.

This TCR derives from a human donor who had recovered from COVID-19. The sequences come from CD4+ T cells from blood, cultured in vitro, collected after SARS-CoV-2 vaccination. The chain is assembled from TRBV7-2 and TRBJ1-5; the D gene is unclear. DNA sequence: TGTGCCAGCAGCTTAGGCGGTCAGCCCCAGCATTTT. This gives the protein CASSLGGQPQHF.